Listed here is a single T cell receptor beta chain. This entry belongs to a study of blood T cell repertoires in COVID-19. In the authors' workflow: Amplification from reference gene primers served as the basis for estimated nucleated cell counts. Profiling relied on immunoSEQ multiplex PCR, and the TCRdb table lists in-frame clones only, not all of them. Clone size and the V and J calls come from that table; the DNA yielded D and trimming. In the table there are approximately 150,000 clones, about 81% of which are singletons. Germline-derived CDR1 and CDR2 are SNHLY and FYNNEI. The length of the CDR3 is 13 residues. V dropped 4 bases and J dropped 5 bases, with 9 bases sitting between them.

The receptor was derived from a human donor in a cohort sampled during active COVID-19. V is TRBV2 and J is TRBJ1-5; D unclear. Material: peripheral blood. Written as DNA, the CDR3 is TGTGCCAGCAGTGTCCTCTTCCATCAGCCCCAGCATTTT. Encoded protein: CASSVLFHQPQHF.